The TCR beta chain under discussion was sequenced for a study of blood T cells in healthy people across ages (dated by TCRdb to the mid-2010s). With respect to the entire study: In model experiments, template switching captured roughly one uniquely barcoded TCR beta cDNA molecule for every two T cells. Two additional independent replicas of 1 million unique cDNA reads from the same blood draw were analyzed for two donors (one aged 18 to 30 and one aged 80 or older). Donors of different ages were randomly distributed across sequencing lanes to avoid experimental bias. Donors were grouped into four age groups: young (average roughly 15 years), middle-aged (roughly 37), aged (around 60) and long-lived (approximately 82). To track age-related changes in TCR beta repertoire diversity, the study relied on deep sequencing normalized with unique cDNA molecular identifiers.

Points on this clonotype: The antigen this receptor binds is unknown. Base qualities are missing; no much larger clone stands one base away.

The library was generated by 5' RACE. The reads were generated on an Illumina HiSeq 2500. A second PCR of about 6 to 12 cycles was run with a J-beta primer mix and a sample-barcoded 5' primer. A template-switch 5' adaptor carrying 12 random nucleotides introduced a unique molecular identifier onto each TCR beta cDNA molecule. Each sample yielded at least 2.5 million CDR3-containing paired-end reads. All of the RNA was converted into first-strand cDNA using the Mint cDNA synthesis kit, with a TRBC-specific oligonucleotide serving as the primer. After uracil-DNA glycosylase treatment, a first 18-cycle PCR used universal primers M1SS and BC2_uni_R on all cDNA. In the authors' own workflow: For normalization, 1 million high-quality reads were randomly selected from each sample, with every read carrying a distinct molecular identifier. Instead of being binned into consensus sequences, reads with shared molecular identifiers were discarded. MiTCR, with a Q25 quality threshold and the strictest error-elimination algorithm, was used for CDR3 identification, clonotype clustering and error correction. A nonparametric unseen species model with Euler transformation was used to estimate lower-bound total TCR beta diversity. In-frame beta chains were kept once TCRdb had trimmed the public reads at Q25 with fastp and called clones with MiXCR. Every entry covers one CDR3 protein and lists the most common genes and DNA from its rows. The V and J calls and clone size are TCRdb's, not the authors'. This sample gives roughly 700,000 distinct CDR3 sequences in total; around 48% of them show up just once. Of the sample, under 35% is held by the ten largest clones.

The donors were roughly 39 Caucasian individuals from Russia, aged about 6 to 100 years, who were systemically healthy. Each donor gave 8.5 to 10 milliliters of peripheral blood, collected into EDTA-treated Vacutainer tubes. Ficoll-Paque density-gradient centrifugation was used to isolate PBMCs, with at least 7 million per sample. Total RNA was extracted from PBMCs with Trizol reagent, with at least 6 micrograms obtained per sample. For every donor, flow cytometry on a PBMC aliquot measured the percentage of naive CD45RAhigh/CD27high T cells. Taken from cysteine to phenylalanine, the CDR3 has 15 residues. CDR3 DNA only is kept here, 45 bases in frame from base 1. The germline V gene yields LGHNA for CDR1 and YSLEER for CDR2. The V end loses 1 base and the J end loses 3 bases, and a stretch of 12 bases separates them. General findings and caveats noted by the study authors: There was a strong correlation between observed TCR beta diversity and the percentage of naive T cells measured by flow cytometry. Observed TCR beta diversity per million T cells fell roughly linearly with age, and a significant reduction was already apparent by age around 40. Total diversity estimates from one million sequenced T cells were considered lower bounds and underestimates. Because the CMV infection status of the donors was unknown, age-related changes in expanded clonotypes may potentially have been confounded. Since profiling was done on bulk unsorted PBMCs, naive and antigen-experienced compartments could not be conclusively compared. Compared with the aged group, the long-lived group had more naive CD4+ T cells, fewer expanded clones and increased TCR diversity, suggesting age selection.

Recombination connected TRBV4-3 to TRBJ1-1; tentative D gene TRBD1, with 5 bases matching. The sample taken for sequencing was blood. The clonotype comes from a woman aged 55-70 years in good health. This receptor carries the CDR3 CASSQGPQVDTEAFF. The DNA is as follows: TGCGCCAGCAGCCAAGGTCCACAGGTGGACACTGAAGCTTTCTTT.